Detailed here is one TCR beta chain. Its specificity is unknown. This sample is part of a study of T cell responses to AZD1222 COVID-19 vaccine. Findings and limits, study-wide: Among spike-specific TCRs, nearly half reportedly target unmutated variant regions.

The CDR3 has 15 residues. Germline trimming cut 2 bases from V and 5 bases from J; bases unmatched to any gene: 4. Germline CDR1 SGHRS, CDR2 YFSETQ. Assay: immunoSEQ multiplex PCR; the TCRdb copy retains only in-frame clones and omits some. Of 90,000 to 100,000 clones in the sample, around 89% were seen once. This clonotype originated in an adult in good health. The chain employs TRBV5-1 and TRBJ2-1; TRBD2 matches at 10 bases. This specimen consisted of peripheral blood, obtained on day 0 of AZD1222 vaccination. Here the CDR3 DNA reads TGCGCCAGCAGCTTCCTAGCGGGGGCAAACAATGAGCAGTTCTTC. Its protein is CASSFLAGANNEQFF.